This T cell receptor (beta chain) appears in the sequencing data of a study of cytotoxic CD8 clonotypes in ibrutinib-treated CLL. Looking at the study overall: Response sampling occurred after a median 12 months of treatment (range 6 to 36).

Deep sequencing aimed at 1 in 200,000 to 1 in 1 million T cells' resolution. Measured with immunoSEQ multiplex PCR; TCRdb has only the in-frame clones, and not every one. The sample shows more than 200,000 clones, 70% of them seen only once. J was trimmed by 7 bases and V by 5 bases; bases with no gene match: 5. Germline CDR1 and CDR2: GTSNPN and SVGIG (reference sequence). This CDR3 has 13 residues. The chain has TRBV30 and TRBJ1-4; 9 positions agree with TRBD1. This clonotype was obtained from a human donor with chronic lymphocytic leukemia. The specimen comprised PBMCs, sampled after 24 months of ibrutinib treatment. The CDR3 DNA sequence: TGTGCCTGGGGGGGACAGGGCGGTGAAAAACTGTTTTTT. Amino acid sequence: CAWGGQGGEKLFF.